This T cell receptor (beta chain) was recovered during a study of molecular identifiers for immune sequencing clone quantification. Whole-study findings and limits: Spiked Jurkat TCR RNA originating from one cell could reportedly be identified amid about a million naive cells. Clones above 20 RNA copies contained over 99% of effector molecules but under 1% of naive ones.

A word on this clonotype: Its antigen is unknown.

Bulk TCR libraries used previously described methods and listed TCR primers. TCRdb passed the PCR reads through MiXCR, listing each CDR3 protein once. Here the sample spans 400,000 to 600,000 distinct CDR3 sequences, around 25% being singletons. This receptor was obtained from a human donor in good health. Some libraries in this study had Jurkat cell RNA spiked in. The specimen was naive CD8+ T cells from blood, with Jurkat cell RNA spiked in. Described subset: FACS-sorted CD8+CD4-CCR7+CD45RA+ naive T cells.

Here the CDR3 reads CASSSQGSGQETQYF. CDR3 coding DNA: TGTGCCAGCAGCTCGCAGGGTTCGGGCCAAGAGACCCAGTACTTC. V is TRBV7-9 and J is TRBJ2-5; TRBD1 might be the D (5 bases). CDR1 and CDR2 from the germline V gene are SEHNR and FQNEAQ (reference sequence). There are 15 residues in the CDR3. V was clipped by 4 bases and J by 1 base, with 13 bases between them.